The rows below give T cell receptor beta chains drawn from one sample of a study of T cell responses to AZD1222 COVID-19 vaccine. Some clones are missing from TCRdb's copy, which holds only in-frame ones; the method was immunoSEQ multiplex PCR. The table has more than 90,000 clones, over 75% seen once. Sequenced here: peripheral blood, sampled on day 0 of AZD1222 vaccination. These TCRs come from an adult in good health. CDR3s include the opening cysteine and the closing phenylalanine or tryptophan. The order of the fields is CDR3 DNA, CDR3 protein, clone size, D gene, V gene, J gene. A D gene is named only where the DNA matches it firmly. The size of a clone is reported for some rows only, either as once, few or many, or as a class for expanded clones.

TGTGCCACCAGCGTGACAGGGCTCTCCTACGAGCAGTACTTC	CATSVTGLSYEQYF	.	TRBD1	TRBV15	TRBJ2-7
TGCGCCAGCAGTGAACGGGGCGAGCAGTACTTC	CASSERGEQYF	.	.	TRBV10-1	TRBJ2-7
TGTGCCAGCAGTTCTCTTTTGGAGGAGACCCAGTACTTC	CASSSLLEETQYF	medium-sized	.	TRBV12-3/TRBV12-4	TRBJ2-5
TGTGCCAGCAGTGAAAGGTCTGGAACTAATGAAAAACTGTTTTTT	CASSERSGTNEKLFF	.	.	TRBV6-4	TRBJ1-4
TGTGCCAGCAGAACTATGATGGAGACTGAAGCTTTCTTT	CASRTMMETEAFF	.	.	TRBV28	TRBJ1-1
TGTGCCAGCAGTTTAACAGGGGGATCTTCACCCCTCCACTTT	CASSLTGGSSPLHF	.	TRBD1	TRBV27	TRBJ1-6
TGCGCCAGCAGCCCAGGGGGGACTAGACCAGATACGCAGTATTTT	CASSPGGTRPDTQYF	.	.	TRBV5-1	TRBJ2-3
TGCGCCAGCAGCTCAGGGGTTGGCAATGAGCAGTTCTTC	CASSSGVGNEQFF	.	.	TRBV5-1	TRBJ2-1
TGTGCCAGCAGCGCGCGGGGGGCTTTAAACACCATATATTTT	CASSARGALNTIYF	.	.	TRBV3-1/TRBV3-2	TRBJ1-3
TGTGCCAGCAGTAAGGGGGGGCGGAAGGAAAAACTGTTTTTT	CASSKGGRKEKLFF	.	.	TRBV28	TRBJ1-4
TGTGCCAGCAGTGGACTGGAGACTAACTATGGCTACACCTTC	CASSGLETNYGYTF	.	.	TRBV2	TRBJ1-2
TGTGCCAGCAGCCGTTCTACGAACACTGAAGCTTTCTTT	CASSRSTNTEAFF	.	.	TRBV7-9	TRBJ1-1
TGTGCCAGCAGCTCCCCAAGGGGACTGTCCTACGAGCAGTACTTC	CASSSPRGLSYEQYF	.	.	TRBV5-5	TRBJ2-7
TGTGCCAGCAGCTCTCCGGGTAACTATGGCTACACCTTC	CASSSPGNYGYTF	.	.	TRBV9	TRBJ1-2
TGTGCCAGCAGCCCAAGGACAGGGTCTGAAACCGGGGAGCTGTTTTTT	CASSPRTGSETGELFF	.	TRBD1	TRBV2	TRBJ2-2
TGTGCCAGCAGTGAGTGGGGGATTGACAATGAGCAGTTCTTC	CASSEWGIDNEQFF	.	.	TRBV6-1	TRBJ2-1
TGTGCCAGCAGTGTAAAGGCGGGCTTCACTGAAGCTTTCTTT	CASSVKAGFTEAFF	.	.	TRBV2	TRBJ1-1
TGCGCCAGCAGCCAAGAGCCTTTTGCCAATCAGCCCCAGCATTTT	CASSQEPFANQPQHF	.	.	TRBV4-1	TRBJ1-5
TGTGCCAGCAGCGTGGGGACAGGGGGCATCACTGAAGCTTTCTTT	CASSVGTGGITEAFF	.	TRBD1	TRBV6-5	TRBJ1-1
TGTGCCAGCAGCTCCCGGGACAGGCTTTTGTCACCCCTCCACTTT	CASSSRDRLLSPLHF	.	TRBD1	TRBV7-2	TRBJ1-6
TGTGCCAGCAGTTTCAGCCGGGCAAATGGCTACACCTTC	CASSFSRANGYTF	.	.	TRBV12-3/TRBV12-4	TRBJ1-2
TGCGCCAGCAGCTTGGTACTAGGTAGTAATGAGCAGTTCTTC	CASSLVLGSNEQFF	.	.	TRBV5-1	TRBJ2-1
TGCGCCAGCAGCCACCAGACAGGGCTTACTGAAGCTTTCTTT	CASSHQTGLTEAFF	.	TRBD1	TRBV4-1	TRBJ1-1
TGTGCCAGCAGCCAAGATGCGTTCTCCTACGAGCAGTACTTC	CASSQDAFSYEQYF	once	.	TRBV3-1/TRBV3-2	TRBJ2-7
TGTGCCAGCAGGCCGCTAGCGGGGGGCCCCGAGGCCCAGTACTTC	CASRPLAGGPEAQYF	.	TRBD2	TRBV2	TRBJ2-5
TGCAGCGTTGATCACCCACAGGGGACAGATACGCAGTATTTT	CSVDHPQGTDTQYF	.	TRBD1	TRBV29-1	TRBJ2-3
TGTGCCAGCAGCCCAACGACCGGGGGCTATGGCTACACCTTC	CASSPTTGGYGYTF	.	.	TRBV7-9	TRBJ1-2
TGTGCCAGCAGTGGCCTCACTGAAGCTTTCTTT	CASSGLTEAFF	.	.	TRBV25-1	TRBJ1-1
TGCAGCGGTCTGACAGGGGGTGAGACTGGGGCCAACGTCCTGACTTTC	CSGLTGGETGANVLTF	.	TRBD1	TRBV29-1	TRBJ2-6
TGTGCCAGCAGCCCGACCCGGGACAGGGGACTTCCTGGCTACACCTTC	CASSPTRDRGLPGYTF	.	TRBD1	TRBV6-4	TRBJ1-2
TGCGCCAGCAGCTTGGTGGCTGATTTT	CASSLVADF	.	.	TRBV5-1	TRBJ1-1
TGTGCCAGCAGCTTAAGGTTCTTGGACAATGAGCAGTTCTTC	CASSLRFLDNEQFF	once	.	TRBV7-2	TRBJ2-1
TGTGCCAGCAGCGTAGTGGCAGGGACTAATGAAAAACTGTTTTTT	CASSVVAGTNEKLFF	few	.	TRBV9	TRBJ1-4
TGTGCCAGCAGCCCCACTCAGTACAGGGCAACTAATGAAAAACTGTTTTTT	CASSPTQYRATNEKLFF	.	.	TRBV5-5	TRBJ1-4